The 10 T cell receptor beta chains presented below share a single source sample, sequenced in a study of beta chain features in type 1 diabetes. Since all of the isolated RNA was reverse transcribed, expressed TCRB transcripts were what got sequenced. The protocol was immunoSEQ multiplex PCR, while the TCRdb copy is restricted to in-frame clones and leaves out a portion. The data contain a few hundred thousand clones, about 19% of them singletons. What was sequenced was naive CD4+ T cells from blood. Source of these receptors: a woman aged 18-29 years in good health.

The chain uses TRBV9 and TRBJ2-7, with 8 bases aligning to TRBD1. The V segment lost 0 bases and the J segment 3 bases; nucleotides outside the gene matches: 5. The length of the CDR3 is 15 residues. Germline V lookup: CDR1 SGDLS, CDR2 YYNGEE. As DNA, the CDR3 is TGTGCCAGCAGCGTAGGACAGGGGAACTACTACGAGCAGTACTTC. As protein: CASSVGQGNYYEQYF.

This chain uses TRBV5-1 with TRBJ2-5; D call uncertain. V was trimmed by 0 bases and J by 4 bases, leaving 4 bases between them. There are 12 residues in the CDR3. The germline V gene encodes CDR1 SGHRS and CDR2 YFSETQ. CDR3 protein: CASSLEPETQYF. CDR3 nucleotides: TGCGCCAGCAGCTTGGAGCCAGAGACCCAGTACTTC.

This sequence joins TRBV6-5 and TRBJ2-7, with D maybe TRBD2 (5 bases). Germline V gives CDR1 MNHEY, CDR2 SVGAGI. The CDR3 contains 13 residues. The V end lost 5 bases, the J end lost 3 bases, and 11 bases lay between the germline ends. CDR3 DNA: TGTGCCAGCAGTGCATCGGGGATCTACGAGCAGTACTTC. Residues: CASSASGIYEQYF.

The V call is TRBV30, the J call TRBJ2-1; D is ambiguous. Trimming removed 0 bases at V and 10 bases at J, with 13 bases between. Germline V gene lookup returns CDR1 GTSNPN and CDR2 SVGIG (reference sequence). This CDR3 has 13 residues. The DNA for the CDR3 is TGTGCCTGGAGTGTCCGCCCAGGTCAGGAGCAGTTCTTC. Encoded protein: CAWSVRPGQEQFF.

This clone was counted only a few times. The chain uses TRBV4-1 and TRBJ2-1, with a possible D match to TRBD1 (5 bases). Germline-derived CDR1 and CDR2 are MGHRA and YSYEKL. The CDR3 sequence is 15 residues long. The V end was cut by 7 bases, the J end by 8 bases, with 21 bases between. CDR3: CASTPRAVGDHEQFF. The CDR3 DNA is TGCGCCAGCACGCCCAGGGCAGTAGGAGACCATGAGCAGTTCTTC.

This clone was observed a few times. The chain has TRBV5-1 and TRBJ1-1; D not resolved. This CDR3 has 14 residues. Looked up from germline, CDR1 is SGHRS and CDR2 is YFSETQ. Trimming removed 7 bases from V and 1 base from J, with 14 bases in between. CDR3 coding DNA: TGCGCCAGCGTGGAGGGCTTAACGAACACTGAAGCTTTCTTT. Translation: CASVEGLTNTEAFF. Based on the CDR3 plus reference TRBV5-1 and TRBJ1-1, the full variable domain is KAGVTQTPRYLIKTRGQQVTLSCSPISGHRSVSWYQQTPGQGLQFLFEYFSETQRNKGNFPGRFSGRQFSNSRSEMNVSTLELGDSALYLCASVEGLTNTEAFFGQGTRLTVV.

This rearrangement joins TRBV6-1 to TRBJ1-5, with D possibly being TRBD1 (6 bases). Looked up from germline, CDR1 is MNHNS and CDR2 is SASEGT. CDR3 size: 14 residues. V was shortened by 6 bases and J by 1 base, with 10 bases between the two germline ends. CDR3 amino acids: CASRRTASNQPQHF. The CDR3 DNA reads TGTGCCAGCAGGAGGACAGCGAGCAATCAGCCCCAGCATTTT.

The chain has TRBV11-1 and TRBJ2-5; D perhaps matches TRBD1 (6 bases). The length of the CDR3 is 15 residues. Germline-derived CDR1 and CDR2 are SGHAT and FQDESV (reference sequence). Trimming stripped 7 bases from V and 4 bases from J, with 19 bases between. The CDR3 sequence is CASMGRRGGRETQYF. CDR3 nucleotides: TGTGCCAGCATGGGACGGAGAGGGGGTCGAGAGACCCAGTACTTC.

DNA of the CDR3: TGTGCCAGCAGCCTTAGAGGGACTAGCGGGAGTTTCTACGAGCAGTACTTC. Translating gives CASSLRGTSGSFYEQYF. V and J are TRBV11-2 and TRBJ2-7, with 14 bases aligning to TRBD2. CDR1 is SGHAT, CDR2 FQNNGV, per germline. V dropped 5 bases and J dropped 3; count of bases not matched to a gene: 9. This CDR3 spans 17 amino acids.

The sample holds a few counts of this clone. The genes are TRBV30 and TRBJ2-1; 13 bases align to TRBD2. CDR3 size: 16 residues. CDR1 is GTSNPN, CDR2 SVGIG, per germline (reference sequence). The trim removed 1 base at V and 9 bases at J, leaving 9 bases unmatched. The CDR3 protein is CAWSARTSGSRGEQFF. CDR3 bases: TGTGCCTGGAGTGCCCGGACTAGCGGGAGTAGGGGTGAGCAGTTCTTC.